This entry features one T cell receptor (beta chain) sequence. Antigen specificity is unknown. This sample was included in a study of vaccination effects on CD4 cells after COVID-19. Viral peptide pool expansion of antigen-specific CD4+ T cells preceded sequencing in the ViraFEST assay. CD4+ T cells were isolated after 10 days of culture. Vaccine recipients lacked prior SARS-CoV-2 infection and had negative nucleocapsid antibodies. It was on days 3 and 7 that half the medium was replaced with IL-2 medium. TCRdb's table, derived via immunoSEQ multiplex PCR, lists solely in-frame clones and lacks some. This table holds tens of thousands of clones, roughly 79% found once. Germline CDR1 reads KGHDR; CDR2 reads SFDVKD. This CDR3 is built from 14 residues. With 3 bases removed from V and 5 bases from J, the gap between germline ends came to 10 bases.

This receptor was obtained from a human donor who received a COVID-19 vaccine. Sequencing was performed on CD4+ T cells from PBMCs cultured with HCoV-229E spike peptides, taken before COVID-19 vaccination. The genes are TRBV24-1 and TRBJ1-5; D perhaps matches TRBD1 (5 bases). The CDR3 region has the DNA TGTGCCACCAGTGATCCCAGGGACCATCAGCCCCAGCATTTT. This sequence encodes CATSDPRDHQPQHF.